Shown below are 17 T cell receptor beta chains from a single sample sequenced in a study of T cell responses to AZD1222 COVID-19 vaccine (dated by TCRdb to the early 2020s). This specimen's time point label, interpreted: baseline before first vaccination. The sample's treatment or condition label is to be understood as: meningococcal conjugate vaccine given as trial control. Preparation of the library involved the immunoSEQ multiplex PCR assay. TCRdb limited this immuneACCESS table to in-frame rearrangements with V and J called. A share of clones is missing; checked studies link under half to unresolved V genes, and the rest is unexplained. The table for this sample lists about 66,000 clones; more than 65% of them were counted only once. Of the sample, about a quarter falls within the top ten clones. The sequences come from peripheral blood, collected on day 0 of MenACWY control vaccination. These receptors were collected from an adult in good health.

This chain uses TRBV27 with TRBJ2-7, with 9 bases lining up with TRBD1. The V and J ends lost 6 bases and 6 bases, in that order; junction bases with no gene match: 6. Germline assignment: CDR1 MNHEY and CDR2 SMNVEV (reference sequence). The CDR3 consists of 13 residues. CDR3 protein: CASRRGTGIEQYF. In DNA form, the CDR3 reads TGTGCCAGCAGGCGAGGGACAGGGATCGAGCAGTACTTC.

The chain carries TRBV12-3 or TRBV12-4 and TRBJ1-1, with a tentative D call TRBD1 (5 bases). V lost 7 bases and J 1 base, leaving 10 bases between the germline ends. The CDR3 covers 13 residues. This CDR3 reads CASTLTANTEAFF. In DNA form, the CDR3 reads TGTGCCAGCACCCTGACAGCGAACACTGAAGCTTTCTTT.

The rearrangement joins TRBV4-1 to TRBJ1-4; TRBD1 matches 8 bases. V lost 0 bases to trimming and J lost 8 bases; unmatched junction nucleotides: 5. The CDR3 length is 15 residues. Germline lookup yields CDR1 MGHRA and CDR2 YSYEKL. This CDR3 is CASSQEQGAQEKLFF. The CDR3 region has the DNA TGCGCCAGCAGCCAAGAGCAGGGGGCGCAGGAAAAACTGTTTTTT.

CDR3 loop: CASSVRGGADTQYF. The CDR3 DNA follows: TGTGCCAGCAGCGTCCGCGGAGGGGCCGATACGCAGTATTTT. The chain has TRBV9 and TRBJ2-3, with D perhaps TRBD2 (6 bases). Germline CDR1 reads SGDLS; CDR2 reads YYNGEE. There are 14 residues in the CDR3. V lost 2 bases and J lost 6, with 13 bases in between.

This clone has a handful of counts. The gene calls are TRBV18 and TRBJ2-4; tentatively, D is TRBD2 (5 bases). V was pared by 0 bases and J by 0 bases, with 15 bases between. Germline V lookup: CDR1 KGHSH, CDR2 LQKENI. The CDR3 spans 18 residues. The CDR3 bases are TGTGCCAGCTCACCACCGATTAGAGCTGGACTAGCCAAAAACATTCAGTACTTC. This encodes CASSPPIRAGLAKNIQYF.

CDR3 nucleotide sequence: TGTGCCAGCAGTTCCCCCCCCTACGAGCAGTACTTC. This codes for CASSSPPYEQYF. The V gene is TRBV28, the J gene TRBJ2-7; D ambiguous. CDR1 is MDHEN and CDR2 is SYDVKM in the germline V gene. The CDR3 is 12 residues long. The ends were cut back, 4 bases at V and 2 bases at J, with 6 bases in the middle.

This rearrangement joins TRBV2 to TRBJ2-1; TRBD1 might be the D (6 bases). The germline CDR1 and CDR2 sequences are SNHLY and FYNNEI. The CDR3 covers 15 residues. V was cut by 2 bases and J by 4 bases, with 12 bases left in between. CDR3 in DNA: TGTGCCAGCAGTGAAAGCGGACAGACATACAATGAGCAGTTCTTC. This gives the protein CASSESGQTYNEQFF.

The rearrangement uses TRBV30 and TRBJ1-4; D is possibly TRBD1 (5 bases). Germline assignment: CDR1 GTSNPN and CDR2 SVGIG (reference sequence). This CDR3 has 15 amino acids. Trimming left V 2 bases short and J 8 bases short, with 18 bases between. CDR3 coding DNA: TGTGCCTGGAGTCCGAGGGGACTGATGGACGAAAAACTGTTTTTT. This gives the protein CAWSPRGLMDEKLFF. Looking up the rest from reference TRBV30 and TRBJ1-4 gives the full variable domain: SQTIHQWPATLVQPVGSPLSLECTVEGTSNPNLYWYRQAAGRGLQLLFYSVGIGQISSEVPQNLSASRPQDRQFILSSKKLLLSDSGFYLCAWSPRGLMDEKLFFGSGTQLSVL.

This clone came up once. DNA of the CDR3: TGTGCCAGCGGCACAGGGGGCAATTCACCCCTCCACTTT. As protein: CASGTGGNSPLHF. The J gene is TRBJ1-6, the V gene TRBV2; 9 bases line up with TRBD1. Germline V gene lookup returns CDR1 SNHLY and CDR2 FYNNEI. The CDR3 consists of 13 residues. The trim removed 8 bases at V and 7 bases at J, leaving 3 bases unmatched.

The chain couples TRBV7-9 to TRBJ1-1; D unclear. CDR1 and CDR2 (germline): SEHNR, FQNEAQ (reference sequence). V was shortened by 6 bases and J by 0 bases, with 8 bases between the two germline ends. This CDR3 is 13 amino acids long. CDR3 amino acids: CASSPLVNTEAFF. The CDR3 DNA reads TGTGCCAGCAGTCCCTTGGTGAACACTGAAGCTTTCTTT.

As to this clone: Mismatch with germline at one junction end may stem from a read error. The CDR3 loop is CATSRGGANDEQFF. The CDR3 nucleotides are TGCGCCACCAGCCGCGGGGGGGCCAACGATGAGCAGTTCTTC. The chain recombines TRBV5-1 with TRBJ2-1; 9 bases are shared with TRBD2. CDR1 SGHRS and CDR2 YFSETQ come from the germline V gene. The CDR3 has 14 residues.

This chain joins TRBV5-4 and TRBJ1-1; possible D gene TRBD1, 5 bases. V was cut by 0 bases and J by 4 bases, with 13 bases left in between. The CDR3 covers 15 residues. Germline values: CDR1 SGHNT, CDR2 YYREEE (reference sequence). The CDR3 DNA sequence: TGTGCCAGCAGCTTGGAGGGGCCTCGAAGCACTGAAGCTTTCTTT. Amino acids: CASSLEGPRSTEAFF.

The chain couples TRBV7-2 to TRBJ1-1; D ambiguous. The length of the CDR3 is 14 residues. Trimming stripped 2 bases from V and 2 bases from J, with 9 bases between. Germline CDR1 and CDR2: SGHTA and FQGNSA. CDR3 bases: TGTGCCAGCAGCTTAAGTAAAACAAACACTGAAGCTTTCTTT. It yields the protein CASSLSKTNTEAFF.

The chain employs TRBV5-1 and TRBJ2-1, with unresolved D. This CDR3 comprises 12 residues. V shed 1 base and J shed 7 bases, with 6 bases lying between them. Germline V gene sequence: CDR1 SGHRS, CDR2 YFSETQ. CDR3 sequence: CASSLISNEQFF. In nucleotides, the CDR3 is TGCGCCAGCAGCTTGATAAGTAATGAGCAGTTCTTC.

The chain links TRBV5-4 to TRBJ1-2; TRBD1 matches at 7 bases. After removal of 0 bases from V and 8 bases from J, the junction contained 4 bases not matched to a gene. CDR3 size: 13 residues. The germline V gene has CDR1 SGHNT and CDR2 YYREEE (reference sequence). CDR3 residues: CASSLGTGSGYTF. DNA for the CDR3: TGTGCCAGCAGCTTGGGGACAGGATCCGGCTACACCTTC.

The chain links TRBV19 to TRBJ1-1, with D perhaps TRBD1 (6 bases). V was cut by 6 bases and J by 1 base, with 24 bases left in between. CDR1 LNHDA and CDR2 SQIVND come from the germline V gene (reference sequence). The CDR3 contains 18 residues. Written as DNA, the CDR3 is TGTGCCAGTAGGCGGACTCGGACAGTAGAAAGTCGGAACACTGAAGCTTTCTTT. Translating it yields CASRRTRTVESRNTEAFF.

The chain has TRBV6-1 and TRBJ1-2, with D possibly TRBD1 on 5 matching bases. The CDR3 consists of 15 residues. The V gene's germline CDR1 is MNHNS and CDR2 SASEGT. Trimming stripped 1 base from V and 5 bases from J, with 14 bases between. CDR3 sequence: CASSEVWDGGYGYTF. The CDR3 DNA reads TGTGCCAGCAGTGAAGTCTGGGACGGAGGGTATGGCTACACCTTC.